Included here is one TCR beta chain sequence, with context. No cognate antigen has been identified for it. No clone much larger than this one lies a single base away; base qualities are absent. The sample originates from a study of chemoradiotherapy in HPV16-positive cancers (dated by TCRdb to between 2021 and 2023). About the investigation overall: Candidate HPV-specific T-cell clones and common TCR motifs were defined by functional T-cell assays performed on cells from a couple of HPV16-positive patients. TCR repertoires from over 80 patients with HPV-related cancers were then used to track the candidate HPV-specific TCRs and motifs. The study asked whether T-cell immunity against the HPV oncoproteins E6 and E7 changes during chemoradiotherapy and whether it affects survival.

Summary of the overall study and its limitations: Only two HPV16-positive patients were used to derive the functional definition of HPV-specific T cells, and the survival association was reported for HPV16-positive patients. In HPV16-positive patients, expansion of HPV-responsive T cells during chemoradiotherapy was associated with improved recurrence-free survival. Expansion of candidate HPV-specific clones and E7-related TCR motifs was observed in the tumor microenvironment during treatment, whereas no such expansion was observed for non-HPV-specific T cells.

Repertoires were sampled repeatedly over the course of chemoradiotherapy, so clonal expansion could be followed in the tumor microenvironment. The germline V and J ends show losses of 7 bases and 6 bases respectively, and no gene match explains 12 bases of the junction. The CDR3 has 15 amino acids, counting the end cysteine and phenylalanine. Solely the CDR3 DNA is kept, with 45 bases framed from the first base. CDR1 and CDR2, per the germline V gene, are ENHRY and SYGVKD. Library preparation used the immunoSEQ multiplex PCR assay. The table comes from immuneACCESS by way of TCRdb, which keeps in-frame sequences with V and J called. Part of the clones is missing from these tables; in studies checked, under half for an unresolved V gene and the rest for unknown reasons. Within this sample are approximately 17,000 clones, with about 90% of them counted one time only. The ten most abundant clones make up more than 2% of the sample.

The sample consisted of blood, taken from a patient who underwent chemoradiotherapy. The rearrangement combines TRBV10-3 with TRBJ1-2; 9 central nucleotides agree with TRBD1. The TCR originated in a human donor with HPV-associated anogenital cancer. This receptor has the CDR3 CAINSRDRELDGYTF. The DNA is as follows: TGTGCCATCAACAGCCGGGACAGGGAATTAGATGGCTACACCTTC.